The source of this T cell receptor (beta chain) is a study of T cell changes during pregnancy in multiple sclerosis. Data came from immunoSEQ multiplex PCR; TCRdb stores just in-frame clones and leaves some out. Here the sample spans 38,000 or so clones, around 93% being singletons. The germline gives CDR1 MNHNS, CDR2 SASEGT. V was cut by 8 bases and J by 2 bases, with 16 bases left in between. The CDR3 length is 15 residues. The specimen comprised CD4+ T cells from peripheral blood mononuclear cells, sampled in the first trimester of pregnancy. The TCR was taken from a female donor with multiple sclerosis, enrolled in a pregnancy study. V usage is TRBV6-1 and J usage is TRBJ1-3, with a tentative D call TRBD1 (5 bases). The CDR3 loop is CASRLTQTAGNTIYF. CDR3 sequence (DNA): TGTGCCAGCCGCCTGACACAGACAGCTGGAAACACCATATATTTT.